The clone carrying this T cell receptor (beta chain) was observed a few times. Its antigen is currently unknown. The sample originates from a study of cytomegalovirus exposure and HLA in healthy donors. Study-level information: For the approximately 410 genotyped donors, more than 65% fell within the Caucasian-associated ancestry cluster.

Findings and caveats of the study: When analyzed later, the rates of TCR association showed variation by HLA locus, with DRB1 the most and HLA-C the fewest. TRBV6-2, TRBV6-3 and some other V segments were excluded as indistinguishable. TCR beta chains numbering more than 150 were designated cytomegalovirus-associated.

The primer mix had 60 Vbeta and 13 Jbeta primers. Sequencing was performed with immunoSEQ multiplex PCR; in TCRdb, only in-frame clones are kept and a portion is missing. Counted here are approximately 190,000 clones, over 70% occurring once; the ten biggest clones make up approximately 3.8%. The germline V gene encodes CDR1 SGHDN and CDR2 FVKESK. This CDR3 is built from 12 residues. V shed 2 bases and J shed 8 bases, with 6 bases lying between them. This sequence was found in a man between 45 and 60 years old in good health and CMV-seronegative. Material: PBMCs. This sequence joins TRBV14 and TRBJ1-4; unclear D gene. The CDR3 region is CASSQTGEKLFF. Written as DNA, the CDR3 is TGTGCCAGCAGCCAAACGGGGGAAAAACTGTTTTTT.